The T cell receptor beta chain described here comes from a study of blood T cells in healthy people across ages. A J-beta primer mix and a sample-barcoded 5' primer were used in a second PCR of roughly 6 to 11 cycles. In TCRdb, the 5' RACE reads were re-called with MiXCR into one record per CDR3 protein. Of 1,300,000 or so distinct CDR3 sequences in the sample, approximately 63% are singletons; the top ten hold 5.5% to 8%. Sequenced input: blood. This clonotype was obtained from a man aged 18 to 35 in good health.

The CDR3 coding sequence is TGCGCCAGCAGCTTAAAGGTCGGGACAGTGTACGAGCAGTACTTC. This translates into CASSLKVGTVYEQYF. The rearrangement uses TRBV5-1 and TRBJ2-7; TRBD1 agrees at 7 bases. The CDR3 covers 15 residues. In germline, CDR1 is SGHRS, CDR2 YFSETQ. With 2 bases clipped from V and 4 bases from J, the junction kept 9 bases outside the gene matches.